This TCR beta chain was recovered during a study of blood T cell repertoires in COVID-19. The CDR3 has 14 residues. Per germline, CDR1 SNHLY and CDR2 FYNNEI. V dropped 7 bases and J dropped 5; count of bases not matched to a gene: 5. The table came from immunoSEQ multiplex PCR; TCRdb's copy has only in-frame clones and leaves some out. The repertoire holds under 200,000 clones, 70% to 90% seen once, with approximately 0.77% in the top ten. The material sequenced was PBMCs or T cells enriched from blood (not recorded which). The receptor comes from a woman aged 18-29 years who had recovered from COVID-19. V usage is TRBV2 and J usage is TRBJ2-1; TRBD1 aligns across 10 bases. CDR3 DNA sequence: TGTGCCAGCACCCCGGGACAGGGGCACAATGAGCAGTTCTTC. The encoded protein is CASTPGQGHNEQFF. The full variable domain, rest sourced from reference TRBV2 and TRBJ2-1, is EPEVTQTPSHQVTQMGQEVILRCVPISNHLYFYWYRQILGQKVEFLVSFYNNEISEKSEIFDDQFSVERPDGSNFTLKIRSTKLEDSAMYFCASTPGQGHNEQFFGPGTRLTVL.